This T cell receptor (beta chain) was sequenced for a study of beta chain features in type 1 diabetes. Study information: Sorted cells examined across all samples numbered 100 million to 140 million. General observations from the study: Diminished insertions and augmented deletions at VDJ junctions characterized type 1 diabetes patients.

Isolated RNA was reverse transcribed in full, so expressed TCRB transcripts were sequenced. Assay: immunoSEQ multiplex PCR; the TCRdb copy retains only in-frame clones and omits some. The table shows roughly 250,000 clones, with 68% occurring only once. About this clone: The antigen remains undetermined.

Sequenced input: naive CD4+ T cells from blood. This receptor was identified in a man aged 25 to 40 in good health.

The CDR3 nucleotides read TGCGCCAGCAGCATCGGCGGAGGATACTACGAGCAGTACTTC. It encodes CASSIGGGYYEQYF. J is TRBJ2-7 and V is TRBV5-1; D may be TRBD2 (5 bases). Germline CDR1 reads SGHRS; CDR2 reads YFSETQ. The CDR3 totals 14 residues. The germline V and J ends were trimmed by 4 bases and 3 bases, with 14 bases remaining between them.